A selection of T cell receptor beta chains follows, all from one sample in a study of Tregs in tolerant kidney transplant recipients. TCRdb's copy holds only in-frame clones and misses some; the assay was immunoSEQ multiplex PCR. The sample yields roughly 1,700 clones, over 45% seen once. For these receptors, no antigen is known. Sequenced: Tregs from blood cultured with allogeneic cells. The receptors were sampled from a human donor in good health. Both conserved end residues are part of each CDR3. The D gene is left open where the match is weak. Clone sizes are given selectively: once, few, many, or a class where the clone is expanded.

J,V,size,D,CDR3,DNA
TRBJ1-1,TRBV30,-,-,CAWSPLQIGTTEAFF,TGTGCCTGGAGTCCCCTCCAGATAGGGACCACTGAAGCTTTCTTT
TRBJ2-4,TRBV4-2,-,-,CASSHGVGDEQYF,TGTGCCAGCAGCCATGGTGTCGGGGATGAACAGTACTTC
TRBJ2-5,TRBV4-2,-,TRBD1,CASSPGVVGQGEETQYF,TGTGCCAGCAGCCCTGGGGTAGTGGGACAGGGGGAAGAGACCCAGTACTTC
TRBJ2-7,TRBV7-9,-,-,CASSLNSYEQYF,TGTGCCAGCAGCTTAAACAGCTACGAGCAGTACTTC
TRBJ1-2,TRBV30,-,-,CAWKAGTVYGYTF,TGTGCCTGGAAGGCAGGTACGGTCTATGGCTACACCTTC
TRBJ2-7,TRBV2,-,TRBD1,CASKLSSPGQGLEQYF,TGTGCCAGCAAGTTGTCCTCCCCGGGACAGGGGCTCGAGCAGTACTTC
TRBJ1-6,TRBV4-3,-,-,CASSPTLQGPGSPLHF,TGCGCCAGCAGCCCTACCCTACAGGGCCCGGGTTCACCCCTCCACTTT
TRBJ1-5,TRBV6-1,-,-,CASSEVKGGDSNQPQHF,TGTGCCAGCAGTGAAGTAAAAGGGGGTGATAGCAATCAGCCCCAGCATTTT
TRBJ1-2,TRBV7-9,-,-,CASSFPPRGYTF,TGCGCCAGCAGCTTCCCCCCGAGGGGCTACACCTTC
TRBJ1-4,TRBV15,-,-,CATSRALNEKLFF,TGTGCCACCAGCAGGGCATTAAATGAAAAACTGTTTTTT
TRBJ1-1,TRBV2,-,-,CASSLLGVEAFF,TGTGCCAGCAGTCTCCTTGGCGTTGAAGCTTTCTTT
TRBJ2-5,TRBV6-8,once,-,CASSLRETQYF,TGTGCCAGCAGTCTCCGGGAGACCCAGTACTTC
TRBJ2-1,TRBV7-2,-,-,CASSWQLGVGNEQFF,TGTGCCAGCAGCTGGCAACTGGGGGTGGGCAATGAGCAGTTCTTC
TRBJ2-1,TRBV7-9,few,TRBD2,CASSRSGGAIEQFF,TGTGCCAGCAGCCGGAGCGGGGGGGCCATTGAGCAGTTCTTC
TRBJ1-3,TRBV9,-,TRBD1,CASSVQGAGSGNTIYF,TGTGCCAGCAGCGTTCAGGGGGCTGGCTCTGGAAACACCATATATTTT
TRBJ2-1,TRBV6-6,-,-,CASSYAGSSYNEQFF,TGTGCCAGCAGTTACGCAGGTTCATCCTACAATGAGCAGTTCTTC
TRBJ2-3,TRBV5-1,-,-,CASSGSTGGIGTQYF,TGCGCCAGCAGCGGGAGTACCGGGGGAATTGGTACGCAGTATTTT
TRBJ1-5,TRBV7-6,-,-,CASSSSQDQPQHF,TGTGCCAGCAGCTCCAGTCAGGATCAGCCCCAGCATTTT
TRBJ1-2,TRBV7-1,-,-,CASSTTGGGYGYTF,TGTGCCAGCAGCACCACCGGGGGTGGGTATGGCTACACCTTC
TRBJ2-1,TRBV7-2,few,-,CASSFDAARHNEQFF,TGTGCCAGCAGCTTCGACGCGGCCCGCCACAATGAGCAGTTCTTC
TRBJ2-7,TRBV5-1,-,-,CASSLERIGPTMEEQYF,TGCGCCAGCAGCTTGGAACGTATCGGACCCACGATGGAAGAGCAGTACTTC
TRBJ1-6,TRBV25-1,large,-,CASSELTSYNSPLHF,TGTGCCAGCAGTGAACTGACTTCCTATAATTCACCCCTCCACTTT
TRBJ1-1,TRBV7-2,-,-,CASNPRRGNTEAFF,TGTGCCAGCAACCCCCGGCGGGGAAACACTGAAGCTTTCTTT
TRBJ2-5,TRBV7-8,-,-,CASSLSGLGGRRETQYF,TGTGCCAGCAGCTTATCGGGACTCGGGGGCCGCCGAGAGACCCAGTACTTC
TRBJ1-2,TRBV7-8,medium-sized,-,CASSPVPWGYTF,TGTGCCAGCAGCCCCGTGCCGTGGGGCTACACCTTC
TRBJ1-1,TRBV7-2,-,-,CASSLTGEFTEAFF,TGTGCCAGCAGCTTAACGGGGGAGTTCACTGAAGCTTTCTTT
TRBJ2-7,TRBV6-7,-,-,CASSYGHEQYF,TGTGCCAGCAGTTACGGGCACGAGCAGTACTTC
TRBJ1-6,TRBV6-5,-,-,CASRFRGLNSPLHF,TGTGCCAGCCGATTCAGGGGTTTGAATTCACCCCTCCACTTT
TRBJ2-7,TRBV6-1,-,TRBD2,CASSRLAGPYEQYF,TGTGCCAGCAGCAGACTAGCGGGACCCTACGAGCAGTACTTC
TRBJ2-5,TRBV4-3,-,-,CASNYPSPQETQYF,TGCGCCAGCAACTACCCCTCCCCCCAAGAGACCCAGTACTTC
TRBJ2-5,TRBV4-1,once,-,CASSQEGGKGETQYF,TGCGCCAGCAGCCAAGAAGGGGGGAAGGGGGAGACCCAGTACTTC
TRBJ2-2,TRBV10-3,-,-,CAISTRVAGELFF,TGTGCCATCAGTACCAGGGTGGCCGGGGAGCTGTTTTTT
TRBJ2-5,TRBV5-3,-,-,CARSLRGCRTQYF,TGTGCCAGAAGCTTGCGGGGGTGTCGGACCCAGTACTTC
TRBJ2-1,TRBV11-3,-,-,CASSLVGNSYNEQFF,TGTGCCAGCAGCTTAGTAGGGAACTCCTACAATGAGCAGTTCTTC
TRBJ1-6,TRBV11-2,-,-,CASSLRLYNSPLHF,TGTGCCAGCAGCTTGCGGCTCTATAATTCACCCCTCCACTTT
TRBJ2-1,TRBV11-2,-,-,CATTRYVRGSEQFF,TGTGCCACCACGCGCTACGTCCGCGGGTCCGAGCAGTTCTTC
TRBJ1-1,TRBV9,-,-,CASITRVSTCPNTEAFF,TGTGCCAGCATTACCAGGGTCTCTACTTGCCCGAACACTGAAGCTTTCTTT
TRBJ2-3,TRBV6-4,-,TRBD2,CASRGKNRGLAGGDTQYF,TGTGCCAGCAGAGGAAAAAACCGGGGACTAGCGGGGGGAGATACGCAGTATTTT
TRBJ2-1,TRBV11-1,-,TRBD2,CGPSPFCGRDKHNEQFF,TGTGGCCCGTCCCCTTTCTGCGGGAGGGACAAGCACAATGAGCAGTTCTTC
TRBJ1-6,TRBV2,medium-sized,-,CASSLRPNSPLHF,TGTGCCAGCAGTCTTAGACCCAATTCACCCCTCCACTTT
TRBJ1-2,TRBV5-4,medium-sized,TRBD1,CASSLRRQGGYGYTF,TGTGCCAGCAGCCTCCGTCGACAGGGCGGCTATGGCTACACCTTC
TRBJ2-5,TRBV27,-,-,CASSFQGRSETQYF,TGTGCCAGCAGTTTCCAGGGTAGGAGCGAGACCCAGTACTTC
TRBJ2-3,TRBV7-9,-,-,CASSLQSTDTQYF,TGTGCCAGCAGCTTACAAAGCACAGATACGCAGTATTTT
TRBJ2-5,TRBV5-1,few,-,CASSWRTAETQYF,TGCGCCAGCAGCTGGAGGACGGCAGAGACCCAGTACTTC
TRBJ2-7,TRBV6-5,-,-,CASILNGGDSYEQYF,TGTGCCAGCATCTTAAATGGTGGTGACTCCTACGAGCAGTACTTC
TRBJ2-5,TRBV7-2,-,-,CASSLVGRPDF,TGTGCCAGCAGCTTAGTGGGTCGTCCAGACTTC
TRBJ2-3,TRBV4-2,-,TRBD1,CASSQDRPGTGRDTQYF,TGTGCCAGCAGCCAAGATAGGCCCGGGACAGGGAGGGATACGCAGTATTTT
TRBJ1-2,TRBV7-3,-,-,CAEPASLNYGYTF,TGTGCCGAGCCCGCTTCCCTTAACTATGGCTACACCTTC
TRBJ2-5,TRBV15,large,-,CATSRDAPPRGETQYF,TGTGCCACCAGCAGAGATGCCCCCCCTCGGGGAGAGACCCAGTACTTC
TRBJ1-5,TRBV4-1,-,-,CASSQVFNQPQHF,TGCGCCAGCAGCCAAGTGTTCAATCAGCCCCAGCATTTT
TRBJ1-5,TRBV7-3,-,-,CASSPSGARGPQHF,TGTGCCAGCAGCCCATCAGGGGCCCGAGGGCCCCAGCATTTT
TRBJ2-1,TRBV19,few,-,CASSGLSAEAYNEQFF,TGTGCCAGTAGTGGCCTTTCAGCGGAGGCTTACAATGAGCAGTTCTTC
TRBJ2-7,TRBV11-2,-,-,CASSSPSRSRDEQYF,TGTGCCAGCAGCTCTCCCTCCAGGTCCCGGGACGAGCAGTACTTC